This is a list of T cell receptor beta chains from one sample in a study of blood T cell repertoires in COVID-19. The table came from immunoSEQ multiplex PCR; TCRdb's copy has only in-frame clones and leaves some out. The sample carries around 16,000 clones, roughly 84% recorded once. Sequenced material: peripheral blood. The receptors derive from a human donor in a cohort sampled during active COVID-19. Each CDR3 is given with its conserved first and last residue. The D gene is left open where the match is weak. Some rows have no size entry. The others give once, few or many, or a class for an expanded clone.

CDR3: CASSYLMGQRINEKLFF
DNA: TGTGCCAGCAGTTACCTCATGGGACAGAGGATAAATGAAAAACTGTTTTTT
size: few
D: TRBD1
J: TRBJ1-4
V: TRBV6-2/TRBV6-3

CDR3: CASSFASTNTGELFF
DNA: TGTGCCAGCAGTTTCGCCTCGACTAACACCGGGGAGCTGTTTTTT
size: once
D: NA
J: TRBJ2-2
V: TRBV28

CDR3: CASSLGTGANTEAFF
DNA: TGCGCCAGCAGCTTGGGGACAGGGGCGAACACTGAAGCTTTCTTT
size: NA
D: TRBD1
J: TRBJ1-1
V: TRBV5-1

CDR3: CASSSGTRNTGELFF
DNA: TGTGCCAGCAGCTCCGGGACTAGGAACACCGGGGAGCTGTTTTTT
size: NA
D: TRBD2
J: TRBJ2-2
V: TRBV7-7

CDR3: CASSPPRGWNLNYGYTF
DNA: TGTGCCAGCAGCCCCCCTCGGGGATGGAACCTTAACTATGGCTACACCTTC
size: few
D: NA
J: TRBJ1-2
V: TRBV7-2

CDR3: CASSFTSGSGEQYF
DNA: TGTGCCAGCAGTTTTACTAGCGGGAGTGGGGAGCAGTACTTC
size: once
D: TRBD2
J: TRBJ2-7
V: TRBV27

CDR3: CASSPPGTGGEKLFF
DNA: TGTGCCAGCAGTCCCCCCGGGACAGGGGGTGAAAAACTGTTTTTT
size: NA
D: TRBD1
J: TRBJ1-4
V: TRBV28

CDR3: CARSPRRRGRLSTNEKLFF
DNA: TGTGCCAGAAGCCCGAGGAGGCGGGGGAGACTTTCCACTAATGAAAAACTGTTTTTT
size: NA
D: NA
J: TRBJ1-4
V: TRBV7-5

CDR3: CASSPGTGANEQFF
DNA: TGTGCCAGCAGCCCCGGGACAGGGGCAAATGAGCAGTTCTTC
size: few
D: TRBD1
J: TRBJ2-1
V: TRBV7-3

CDR3: CASRDRGSTDTQYF
DNA: TGTGCCAGTAGAGACAGGGGGAGCACAGATACGCAGTATTTT
size: NA
D: TRBD1
J: TRBJ2-3
V: TRBV19

CDR3: CASSPQGAVADTQYF
DNA: TGTGCCAGCAGTCCCCAGGGTGCTGTCGCAGATACGCAGTATTTT
size: NA
D: NA
J: TRBJ2-3
V: TRBV6-5

CDR3: CASSFVASETQYF
DNA: TGTGCCAGCAGCTTTGTGGCCTCAGAGACCCAGTACTTC
size: few
D: NA
J: TRBJ2-5
V: TRBV5-6

CDR3: CSAGTSGANVLTF
DNA: TGCAGCGCCGGGACTTCAGGGGCCAACGTCCTGACTTTC
size: NA
D: NA
J: TRBJ2-6
V: TRBV29-1

CDR3: CASSPLTGELFF
DNA: TGTGCCAGCAGTCCCCTTACCGGGGAGCTGTTTTTT
size: NA
D: NA
J: TRBJ2-2
V: TRBV27